This T cell receptor (beta chain) is from a study of blood T cell repertoires in COVID-19. Using immunoSEQ multiplex PCR, the repertoire was profiled, and TCRdb retains in-frame clones only, with some absent. The sample lists 200,000 to 250,000 clones, around 81% occurring once. Germline CDR1 SGHTA, CDR2 FQGTGA. V lost 5 bases, J lost 10 bases, and 8 bases stayed unmatched. The CDR3 has 13 amino acids. The clonotype was recovered from a man between 25 and 39 years old who had recovered from COVID-19. Sequencing was performed on peripheral blood. V gene TRBV7-3 combines with J gene TRBJ2-4; 7 bases agree with TRBD2. The CDR3 spells CASSPQTGGIQYF. CDR3 coding DNA: TGTGCCAGCAGCCCACAGACGGGAGGAATTCAGTACTTC.